Listed below are T cell receptor beta chains from one sample, sequenced in a study of CD8+CD57+ T cells in acquired aplastic anemia. TCRdb itself ran the reads through MiXCR, one entry per CDR3 protein. The data hold about 64,000 distinct CDR3 sequences, with roughly 58% observed a single time. Sample: sorted CD4+, CD8+, or CD8+CD57+ T cells (not recorded which) from PBMCs. Receptor source: a human donor in good health, serving as a control. Both conserved end residues are part of each CDR3. The order of the fields is D gene, J gene, V gene, clone size, CDR3 DNA, CDR3 protein. A D gene is named only where the DNA matches it firmly. Expanded clones are given a class, and other clones once, few, many or no size at all.

D: -; J: TRBJ1-1; V: TRBV29-1; size: medium-sized; DNA: TGCAGCGTTGGGGGGACCATGAACACTGAAGCTTTCTTT; CDR3: CSVGGTMNTEAFF
D: TRBD2; J: TRBJ2-7; V: TRBV25-1; size: -; DNA: TGTGCCAGCAGCCTCCGAGCGGGGGGGACCTACGAGCAGTACTTC; CDR3: CASSLRAGGTYEQYF
D: -; J: TRBJ2-3; V: TRBV11-1; size: -; DNA: TGTGCCAGCAGCGCACGGACGGGCAGCACAGATACGCAGTATTTT; CDR3: CASSARTGSTDTQYF
D: -; J: TRBJ1-1; V: TRBV28; size: few; DNA: TGTGCCAGCAGCCCCGGCGGATTGAACACTGAAGCTTTCTTT; CDR3: CASSPGGLNTEAFF
D: -; J: TRBJ1-3; V: TRBV10-3; size: -; DNA: TGTGCCATCAGTGAGGTACAAGCTGGAAACACCATATATTTT; CDR3: CAISEVQAGNTIYF
D: -; J: TRBJ2-3; V: TRBV5-5; size: many; DNA: TGTGCCAGCAGTCGAATAAGCACAGATACGCAGTATTTT; CDR3: CASSRISTDTQYF
D: TRBD1; J: TRBJ1-1; V: TRBV6-5; size: many; DNA: TGTGCCAGCAGTTACTCGATCCGACAGGGAACCCCGAGCACTGAAGCTTTCTTT; CDR3: CASSYSIRQGTPSTEAFF
D: -; J: TRBJ1-4; V: TRBV2; size: -; DNA: TGTGCCAGCATCGACAGGACCGAAAAACTGTTTTTT; CDR3: CASIDRTEKLFF
D: -; J: TRBJ2-3; V: TRBV7-8; size: few; DNA: TGTGCCAGCAGCCCGTCCGTTCAGGATACGCAGTATTTT; CDR3: CASSPSVQDTQYF
D: TRBD1; J: TRBJ2-7; V: TRBV9; size: -; DNA: TGTGCCAGCAGCGTCCGGGACAGGGCCTACGAGCAGTACTTC; CDR3: CASSVRDRAYEQYF
D: -; J: TRBJ2-7; V: TRBV7-9; size: few; DNA: TGTGCCAGTTCCCCCCGGGGTTCCTACGAGCAGTACTTC; CDR3: CASSPRGSYEQYF
D: TRBD2; J: TRBJ2-7; V: TRBV25-1; size: once; DNA: TGTGCCAGCAGGACTAGCGGGAATCCATACGAGCAGTACTTC; CDR3: CASRTSGNPYEQYF
D: -; J: TRBJ1-4; V: TRBV20-1; size: many; DNA: TGCAGTGCTAGTGCCGGGGGCGCGGGTGAAAAACTGTTTTTT; CDR3: CSASAGGAGEKLFF
D: TRBD2; J: TRBJ2-7; V: TRBV2; size: -; DNA: TGTGCCAGCAGTGGTCCTAGCGGGAGGGGCGAGCAGTACTTC; CDR3: CASSGPSGRGEQYF
D: -; J: TRBJ1-5; V: TRBV2; size: -; DNA: TGTGCCAGCAGTGAAGCGGGGGGCGAGGGGGTATATAGCAATCAGCCCCAGCATTTT; CDR3: CASSEAGGEGVYSNQPQHF
D: -; J: TRBJ2-7; V: TRBV29-1; size: -; DNA: TGCAGCGTTGAGGTAGGGGGACGCGAGCAGTACTTC; CDR3: CSVEVGGREQYF
D: TRBD2; J: TRBJ2-7; V: TRBV7-2; size: -; DNA: TGTGCCAGCAGCATGGGGGGGGGGCAGTACTTC; CDR3: CASSMGGGQYF
D: TRBD1; J: TRBJ1-2; V: TRBV5-1; size: many; DNA: TGCGCCAGCAGCCCGGGACAGGAGTATAACTATGGCTACACCTTC; CDR3: CASSPGQEYNYGYTF
D: -; J: TRBJ2-5; V: TRBV7-6; size: -; DNA: TGTGCCAGCAGCCCCAGGGGGGCAGAGACCCAGTACTTC; CDR3: CASSPRGAETQYF
D: TRBD2; J: TRBJ2-7; V: TRBV24-1; size: -; DNA: TGTGCCACCGGAAGACCGGGACTAGCGGGAGGTCTTTACGAGCAGTACTTC; CDR3: CATGRPGLAGGLYEQYF
D: TRBD2; J: TRBJ2-2; V: TRBV11-2; size: once; DNA: TGTGCCAGCAGGCCGACTAGCGGGGGAAACACCGGGGAGCTGTTTTTT; CDR3: CASRPTSGGNTGELFF
D: -; J: TRBJ1-1; V: TRBV5-1; size: -; DNA: TGCGCCAGCAGCCCTGGACAGAACACTGAAGCTTTCTTT; CDR3: CASSPGQNTEAFF
D: -; J: TRBJ2-5; V: TRBV15; size: -; DNA: TGTGCCACCACTACCACGGGCGGGGGCGGAGAGACCCAGTACTTC; CDR3: CATTTTGGGGETQYF
D: TRBD1; J: TRBJ2-7; V: TRBV19; size: -; DNA: TGTGCCAGTAGTACCGGGACAGGGGTTTCCTACGAGCAGTACTTC; CDR3: CASSTGTGVSYEQYF
D: -; J: TRBJ1-6; V: TRBV9; size: -; DNA: TGTGCCAGCAGCGGAGGGACTCATAATTCACCCCTCCACTTT; CDR3: CASSGGTHNSPLHF
D: TRBD1; J: TRBJ2-7; V: TRBV7-9; size: medium-sized; DNA: TGTGCCAGCAGCCAAGACAGGGGGCAGTACTTC; CDR3: CASSQDRGQYF